This TCR beta chain was identified in a study of cytomegalovirus exposure and HLA in healthy donors. Whole-study results and caveats: The authors later found TCR association rates varying by HLA locus, with DRB1 most and HLA-C fewest. Looking again later, the authors saw that most CMV-associated TCR beta chains seemed HLA-restricted.

Primers: 60 Vbeta forward and 13 Jbeta reverse. Sequencing was performed with immunoSEQ multiplex PCR; in TCRdb, only in-frame clones are kept and a portion is missing. Of around 98,000 clones listed, around 73% are singletons. Germline values: CDR1 SGHDN, CDR2 FVKESK. Trimming shortened V by 0 bases and J by 7 bases, and 27 bases separated the two germline ends. The CDR3 covers 19 residues. This clone appeared a few times. No antigen is known for it. Sequencing was done on a sample of PBMCs. This sequence originates from a female donor in good health and CMV-seronegative. The chain joins TRBV14 to TRBJ2-5; tentative D call: TRBD2 (6 bases). The CDR3 loop reads CASSQERLGARGRRGTQYF. In nucleotides, the CDR3 is TGTGCCAGCAGCCAAGAACGACTAGGGGCTCGAGGGAGAAGGGGGACCCAGTACTTC.